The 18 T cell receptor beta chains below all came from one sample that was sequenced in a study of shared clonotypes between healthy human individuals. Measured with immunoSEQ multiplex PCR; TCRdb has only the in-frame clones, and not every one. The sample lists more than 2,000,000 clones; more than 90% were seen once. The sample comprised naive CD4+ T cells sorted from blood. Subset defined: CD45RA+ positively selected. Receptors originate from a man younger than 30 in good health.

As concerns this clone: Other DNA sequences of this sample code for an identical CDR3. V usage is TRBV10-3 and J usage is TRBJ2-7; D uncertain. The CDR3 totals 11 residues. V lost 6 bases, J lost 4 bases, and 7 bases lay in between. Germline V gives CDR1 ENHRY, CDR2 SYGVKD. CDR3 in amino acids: CAIRAEYEQYF. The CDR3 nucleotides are TGTGCCATCAGGGCTGAATACGAGCAGTACTTC.

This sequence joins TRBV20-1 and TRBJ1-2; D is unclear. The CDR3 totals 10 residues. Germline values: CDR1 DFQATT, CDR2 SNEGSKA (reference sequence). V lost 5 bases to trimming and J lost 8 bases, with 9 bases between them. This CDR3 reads CSAPERGYTF. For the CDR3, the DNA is TGCAGTGCTCCCGAGAGAGGCTACACCTTC.

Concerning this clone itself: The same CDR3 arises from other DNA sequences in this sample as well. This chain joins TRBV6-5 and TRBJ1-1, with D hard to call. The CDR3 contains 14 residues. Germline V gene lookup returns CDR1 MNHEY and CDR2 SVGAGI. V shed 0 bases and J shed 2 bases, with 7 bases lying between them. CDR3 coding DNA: TGTGCCAGCAGTTACTCGGCTGGAAACACTGAAGCTTTCTTT. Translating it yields CASSYSAGNTEAFF.

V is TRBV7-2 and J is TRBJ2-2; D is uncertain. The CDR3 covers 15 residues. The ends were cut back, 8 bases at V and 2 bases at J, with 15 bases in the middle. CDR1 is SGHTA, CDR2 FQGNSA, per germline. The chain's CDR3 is CASLEAEINTGELFF. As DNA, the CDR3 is TGTGCCAGCCTCGAGGCGGAGATAAACACCGGGGAGCTGTTTTTT.

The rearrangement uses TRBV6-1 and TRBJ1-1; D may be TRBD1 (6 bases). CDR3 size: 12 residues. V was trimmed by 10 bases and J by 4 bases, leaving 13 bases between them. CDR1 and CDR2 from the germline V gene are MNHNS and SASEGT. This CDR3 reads CATFRGVTEAFF. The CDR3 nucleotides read TGTGCCACTTTCAGGGGAGTCACTGAAGCTTTCTTT.

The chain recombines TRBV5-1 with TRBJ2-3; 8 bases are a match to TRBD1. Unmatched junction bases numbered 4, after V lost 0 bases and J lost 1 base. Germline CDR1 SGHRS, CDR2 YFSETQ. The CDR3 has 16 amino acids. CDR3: CASSLGAGQGTDTQYF. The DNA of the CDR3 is TGCGCCAGCAGCTTGGGGGCGGGACAGGGCACAGATACGCAGTATTTT.

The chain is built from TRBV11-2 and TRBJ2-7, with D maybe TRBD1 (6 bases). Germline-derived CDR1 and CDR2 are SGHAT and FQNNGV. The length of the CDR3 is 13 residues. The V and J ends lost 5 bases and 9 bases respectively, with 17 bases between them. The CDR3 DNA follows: TGTGCCAGCAGCGCATGGACAGTTCGAGGGCAGTACTTC. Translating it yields CASSAWTVRGQYF.

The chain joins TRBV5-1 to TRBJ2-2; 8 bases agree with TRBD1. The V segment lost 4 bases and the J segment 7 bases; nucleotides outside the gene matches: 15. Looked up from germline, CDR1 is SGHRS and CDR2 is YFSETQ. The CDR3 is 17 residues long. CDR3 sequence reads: CASSRPVKQGVNGELFF. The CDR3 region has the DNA TGCGCCAGCAGCCGCCCCGTCAAACAGGGGGTGAACGGGGAGCTGTTTTTT.

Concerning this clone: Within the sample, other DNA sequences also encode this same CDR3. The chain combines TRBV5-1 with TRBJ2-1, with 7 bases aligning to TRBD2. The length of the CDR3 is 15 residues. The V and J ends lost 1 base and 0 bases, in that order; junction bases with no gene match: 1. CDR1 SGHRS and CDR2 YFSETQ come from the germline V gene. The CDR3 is CASSLIAGSYNEQFF. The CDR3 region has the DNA TGCGCCAGCAGCTTGATAGCGGGCTCCTACAATGAGCAGTTCTTC. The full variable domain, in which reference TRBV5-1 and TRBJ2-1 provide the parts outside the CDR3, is KAGVTQTPRYLIKTRGQQVTLSCSPISGHRSVSWYQQTPGQGLQFLFEYFSETQRNKGNFPGRFSGRQFSNSRSEMNVSTLELGDSALYLCASSLIAGSYNEQFFGPGTRLTVL.

The CDR3 loop reads CSVAGRTRDEQYF. The CDR3 DNA sequence: TGCAGCGTTGCGGGTAGGACCAGGGACGAGCAGTACTTC. The V gene is TRBV29-1, the J gene TRBJ2-7; possible D gene TRBD1, 5 bases. The V end was cut by 4 bases, the J end by 5 bases, with 15 bases between. This CDR3 region has 13 residues. Germline V gene sequence: CDR1 SQVTM, CDR2 ANQGSEA.

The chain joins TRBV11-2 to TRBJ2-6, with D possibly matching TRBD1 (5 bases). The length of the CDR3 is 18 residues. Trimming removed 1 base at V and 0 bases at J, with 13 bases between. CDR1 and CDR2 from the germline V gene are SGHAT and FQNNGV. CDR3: CASSLGGPGSSGANVLTF. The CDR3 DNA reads TGTGCCAGCAGCTTAGGGGGCCCTGGTAGCTCTGGGGCCAACGTCCTGACTTTC.

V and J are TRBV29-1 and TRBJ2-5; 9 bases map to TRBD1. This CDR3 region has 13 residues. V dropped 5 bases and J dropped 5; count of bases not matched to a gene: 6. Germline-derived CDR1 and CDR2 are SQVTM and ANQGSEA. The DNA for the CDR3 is TGCAGCGTTCAACAGGGGGCAGGGGAGACCCAGTACTTC. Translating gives CSVQQGAGETQYF. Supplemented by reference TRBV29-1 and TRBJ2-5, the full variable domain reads SAVISQKPSRDICQRGTSLTIQCQVDSQVTMMFWYRQQPGQSLTLIATANQGSEATYESGFVIDKFPISRPNLTFSTLTVSNMSPEDSSIYLCSVQQGAGETQYFGPGTRLLVL.

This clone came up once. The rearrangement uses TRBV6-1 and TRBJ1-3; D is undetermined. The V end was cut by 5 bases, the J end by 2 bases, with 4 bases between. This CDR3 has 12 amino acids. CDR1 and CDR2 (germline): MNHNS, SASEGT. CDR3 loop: CASSPAGNTIYF. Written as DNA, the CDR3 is TGTGCCAGCAGTCCAGCTGGAAACACCATATATTTT.

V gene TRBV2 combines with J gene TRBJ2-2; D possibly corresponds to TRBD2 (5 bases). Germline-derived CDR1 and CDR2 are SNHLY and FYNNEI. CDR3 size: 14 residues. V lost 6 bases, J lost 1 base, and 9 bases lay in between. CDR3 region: CASRARENTGELFF. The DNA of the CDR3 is TGTGCCAGCAGGGCTCGGGAGAACACCGGGGAGCTGTTTTTT.

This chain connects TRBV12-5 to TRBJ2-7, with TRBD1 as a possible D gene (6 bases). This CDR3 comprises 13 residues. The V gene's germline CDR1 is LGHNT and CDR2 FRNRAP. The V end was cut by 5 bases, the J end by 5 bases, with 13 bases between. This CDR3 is CASGITGLHEQYF. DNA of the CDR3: TGTGCTAGTGGTATCACAGGGCTGCACGAGCAGTACTTC.

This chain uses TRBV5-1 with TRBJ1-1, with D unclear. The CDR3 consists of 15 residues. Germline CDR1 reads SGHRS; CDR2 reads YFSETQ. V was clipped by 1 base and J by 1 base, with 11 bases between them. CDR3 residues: CASSLLLRGNTEAFF. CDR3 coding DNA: TGCGCCAGCAGCTTGTTGCTTCGAGGGAACACTGAAGCTTTCTTT. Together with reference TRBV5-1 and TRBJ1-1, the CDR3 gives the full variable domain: KAGVTQTPRYLIKTRGQQVTLSCSPISGHRSVSWYQQTPGQGLQFLFEYFSETQRNKGNFPGRFSGRQFSNSRSEMNVSTLELGDSALYLCASSLLLRGNTEAFFGQGTRLTVV.

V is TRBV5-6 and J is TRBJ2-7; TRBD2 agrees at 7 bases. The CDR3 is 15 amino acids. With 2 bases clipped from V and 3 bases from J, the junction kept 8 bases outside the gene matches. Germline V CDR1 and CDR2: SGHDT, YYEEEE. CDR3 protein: CASSLLGEGGYEQYF. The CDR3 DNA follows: TGTGCCAGCAGCTTATTGGGGGAGGGAGGCTACGAGCAGTACTTC.

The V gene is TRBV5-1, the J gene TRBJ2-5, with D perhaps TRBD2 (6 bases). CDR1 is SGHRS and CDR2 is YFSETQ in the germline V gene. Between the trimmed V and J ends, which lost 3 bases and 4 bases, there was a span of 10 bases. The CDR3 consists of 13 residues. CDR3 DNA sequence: TGCGCCAGCAGCTCCGGGACTCTAGAGACCCAGTACTTC. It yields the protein CASSSGTLETQYF.